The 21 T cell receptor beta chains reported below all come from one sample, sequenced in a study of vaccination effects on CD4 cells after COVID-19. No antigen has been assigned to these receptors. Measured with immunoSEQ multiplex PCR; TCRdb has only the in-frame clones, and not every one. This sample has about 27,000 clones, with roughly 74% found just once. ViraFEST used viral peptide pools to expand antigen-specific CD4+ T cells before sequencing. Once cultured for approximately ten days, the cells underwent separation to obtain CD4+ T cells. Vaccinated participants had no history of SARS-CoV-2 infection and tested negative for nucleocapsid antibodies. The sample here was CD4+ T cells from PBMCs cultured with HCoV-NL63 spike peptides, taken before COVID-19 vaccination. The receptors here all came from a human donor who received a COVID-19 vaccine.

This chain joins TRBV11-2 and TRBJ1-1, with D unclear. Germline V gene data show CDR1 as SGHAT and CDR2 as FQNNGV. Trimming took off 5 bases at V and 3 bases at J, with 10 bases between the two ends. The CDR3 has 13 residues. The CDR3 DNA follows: TGTGCCAGCAGCCTCTACGGGGACACTGAAGCTTTCTTT. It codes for CASSLYGDTEAFF.

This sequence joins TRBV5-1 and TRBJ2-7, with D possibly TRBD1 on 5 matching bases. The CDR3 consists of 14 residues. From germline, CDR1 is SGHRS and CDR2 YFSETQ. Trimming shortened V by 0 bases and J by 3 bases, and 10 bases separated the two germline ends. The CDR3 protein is CASSLGVDNYEQYF. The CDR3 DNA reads TGCGCCAGCAGCTTGGGGGTGGACAACTACGAGCAGTACTTC.

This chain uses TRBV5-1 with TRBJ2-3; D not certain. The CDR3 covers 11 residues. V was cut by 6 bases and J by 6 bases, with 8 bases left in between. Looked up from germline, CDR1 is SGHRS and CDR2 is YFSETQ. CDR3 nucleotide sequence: TGCGCCAGCACCCAGCAGGATACGCAGTATTTT. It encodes CASTQQDTQYF.

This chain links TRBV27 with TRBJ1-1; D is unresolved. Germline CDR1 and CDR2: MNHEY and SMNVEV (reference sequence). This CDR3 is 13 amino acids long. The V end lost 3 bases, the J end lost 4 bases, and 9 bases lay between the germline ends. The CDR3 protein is CASSFGQFTEAFF. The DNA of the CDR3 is TGTGCCAGCAGTTTCGGGCAGTTCACTGAAGCTTTCTTT.

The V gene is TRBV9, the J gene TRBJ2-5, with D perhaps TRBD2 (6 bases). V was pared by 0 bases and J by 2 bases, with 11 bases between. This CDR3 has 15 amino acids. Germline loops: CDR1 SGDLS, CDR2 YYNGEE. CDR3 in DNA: TGTGCCAGCAGCGTAGTAGGGACTGTACAAGAGACCCAGTACTTC. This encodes CASSVVGTVQETQYF. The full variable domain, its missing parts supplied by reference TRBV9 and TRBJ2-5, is DSGVTQTPKHLITATGQRVTLRCSPRSGDLSVYWYQQSLDQGLQFLIQYYNGEERAKGNILERFSAQQFPDLHSELNLSSLELGDSALYFCASSVVGTVQETQYFGPGTRLLVL.

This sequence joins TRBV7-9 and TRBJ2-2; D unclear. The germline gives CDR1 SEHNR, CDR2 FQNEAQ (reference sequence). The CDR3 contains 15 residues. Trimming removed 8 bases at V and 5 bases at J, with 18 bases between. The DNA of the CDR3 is TGTGCCAGCCTTAGTAGACCTACCCAGACCGGGGAGCTGTTTTTT. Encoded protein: CASLSRPTQTGELFF.

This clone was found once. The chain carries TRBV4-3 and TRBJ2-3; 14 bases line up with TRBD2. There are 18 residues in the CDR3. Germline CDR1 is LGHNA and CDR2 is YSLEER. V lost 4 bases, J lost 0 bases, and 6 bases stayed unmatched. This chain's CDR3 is CASSRRLAGGQSTDTQYF. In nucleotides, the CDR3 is TGCGCCAGCAGCCGACGACTAGCGGGGGGGCAAAGCACAGATACGCAGTATTTT.

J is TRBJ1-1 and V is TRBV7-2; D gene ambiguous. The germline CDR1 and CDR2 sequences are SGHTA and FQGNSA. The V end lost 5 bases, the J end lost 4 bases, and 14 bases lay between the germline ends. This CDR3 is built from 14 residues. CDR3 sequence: CASSPRVGSTEAFF. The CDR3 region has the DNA TGTGCCAGCAGCCCACGGGTTGGTAGCACTGAAGCTTTCTTT.

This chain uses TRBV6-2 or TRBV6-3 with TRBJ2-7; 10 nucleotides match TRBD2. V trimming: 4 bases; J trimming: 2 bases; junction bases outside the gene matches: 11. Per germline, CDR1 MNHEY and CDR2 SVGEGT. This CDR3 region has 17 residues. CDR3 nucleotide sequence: TGTGCCAGCAGTTCTACTCGAAGCGGGGGGGCCACCTACGAGCAGTACTTC. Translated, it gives CASSSTRSGGATYEQYF.

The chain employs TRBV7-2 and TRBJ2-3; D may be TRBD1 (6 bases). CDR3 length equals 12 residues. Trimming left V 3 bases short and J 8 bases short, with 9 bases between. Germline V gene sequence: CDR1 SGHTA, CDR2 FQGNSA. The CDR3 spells CASSLGAPTQYF. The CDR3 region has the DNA TGTGCCAGCAGCTTGGGGGCGCCTACGCAGTATTTT.

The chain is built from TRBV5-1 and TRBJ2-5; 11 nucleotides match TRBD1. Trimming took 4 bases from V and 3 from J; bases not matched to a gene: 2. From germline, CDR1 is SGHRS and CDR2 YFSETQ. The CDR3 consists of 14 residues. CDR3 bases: TGCGCCAGCAGCATGGGACAGGGGGAAGAGACCCAGTACTTC. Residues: CASSMGQGEETQYF. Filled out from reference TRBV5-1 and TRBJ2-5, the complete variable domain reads KAGVTQTPRYLIKTRGQQVTLSCSPISGHRSVSWYQQTPGQGLQFLFEYFSETQRNKGNFPGRFSGRQFSNSRSEMNVSTLELGDSALYLCASSMGQGEETQYFGPGTRLLVL.

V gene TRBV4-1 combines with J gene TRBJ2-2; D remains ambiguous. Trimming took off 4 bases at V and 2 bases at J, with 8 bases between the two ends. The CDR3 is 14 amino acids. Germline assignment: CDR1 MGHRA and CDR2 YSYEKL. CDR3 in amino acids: CASSPHYNTGELFF. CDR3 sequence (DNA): TGCGCCAGCAGCCCCCATTATAACACCGGGGAGCTGTTTTTT.

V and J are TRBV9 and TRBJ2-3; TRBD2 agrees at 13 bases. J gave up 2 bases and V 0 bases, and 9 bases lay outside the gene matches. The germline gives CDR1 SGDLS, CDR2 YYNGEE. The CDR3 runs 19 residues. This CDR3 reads CASSVGPGLAGRSTDTQYF. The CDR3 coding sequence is TGTGCCAGCAGCGTAGGACCGGGACTAGCGGGGCGTTCCACAGATACGCAGTATTTT.

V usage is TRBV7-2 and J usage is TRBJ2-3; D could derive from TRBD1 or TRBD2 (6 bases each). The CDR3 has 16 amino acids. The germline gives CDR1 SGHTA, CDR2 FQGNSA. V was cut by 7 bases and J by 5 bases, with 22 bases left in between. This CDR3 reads CASIPVGGIPLDTQYF. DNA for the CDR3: TGTGCCAGCATCCCGGTAGGGGGGATTCCCTTAGATACGCAGTATTTT.

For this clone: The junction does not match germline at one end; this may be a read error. The CDR3 region is CASSLDGQSGNF. The CDR3 nucleotides read TGCGCCAGCAGCTTGGACGGACAGTCGGGGAACTTC. The chain combines TRBV5-1 with TRBJ1-2, with D possibly TRBD1 on 6 matching bases. The CDR3 length is 12 residues. Germline CDR1 and CDR2: SGHRS and YFSETQ.

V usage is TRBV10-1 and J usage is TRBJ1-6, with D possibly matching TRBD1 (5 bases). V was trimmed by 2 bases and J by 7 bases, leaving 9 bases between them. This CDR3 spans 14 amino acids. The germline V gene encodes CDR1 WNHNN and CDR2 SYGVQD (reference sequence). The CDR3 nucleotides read TGCGCCAGCAGTGAGCAGGGTAACAATTCACCCCTCCACTTT. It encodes CASSEQGNNSPLHF.

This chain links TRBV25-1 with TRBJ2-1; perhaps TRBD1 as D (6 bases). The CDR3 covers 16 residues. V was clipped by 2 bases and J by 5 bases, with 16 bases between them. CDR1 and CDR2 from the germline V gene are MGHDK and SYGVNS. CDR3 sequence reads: CASSEGISDSHNEQFF. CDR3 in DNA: TGTGCCAGCAGTGAAGGTATCTCGGACAGTCACAATGAGCAGTTCTTC.

The CDR3 is CASSYRDTEAFF. CDR3 coding DNA: TGTGCCAGCAGTTACCGGGACACTGAAGCTTTCTTT. The V call is TRBV6-6, the J call TRBJ1-1, with D uncertain. The CDR3 is 12 residues long. CDR1 is MNHNY and CDR2 is SVGAGI in the germline V gene (reference sequence). Trimming took 2 bases from V and 3 from J, leaving 4 bases between them.

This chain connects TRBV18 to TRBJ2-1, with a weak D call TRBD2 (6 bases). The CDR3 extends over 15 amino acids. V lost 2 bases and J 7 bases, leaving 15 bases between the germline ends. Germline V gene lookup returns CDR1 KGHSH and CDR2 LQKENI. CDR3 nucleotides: TGTGCCAGCTCACCAGTGGCGGGGTTTGGAAATGAGCAGTTCTTC. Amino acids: CASSPVAGFGNEQFF.

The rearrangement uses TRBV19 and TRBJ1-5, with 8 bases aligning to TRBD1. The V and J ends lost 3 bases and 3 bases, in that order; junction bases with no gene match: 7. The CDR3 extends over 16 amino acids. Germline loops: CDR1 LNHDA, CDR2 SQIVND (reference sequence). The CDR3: CASSIPDRGFNQPQHF. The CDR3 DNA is TGTGCCAGTAGTATCCCCGACAGGGGATTCAATCAGCCCCAGCATTTT.

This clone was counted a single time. CDR3 nucleotide sequence: TGTGCCATCAGTGAGACGATGGCAGATACGCAGTATTTT. It yields the protein CAISETMADTQYF. The rearrangement links TRBV10-3 to TRBJ2-3, with no clear D. The V gene's germline CDR1 is ENHRY and CDR2 SYGVKD. The CDR3 extends over 13 amino acids. The V and J ends lost 2 bases and 4 bases respectively, with 7 bases between them.